The clone carrying this TCR beta chain was picked up a small number of times. This entry comes from a study of technical replicates of blood from a few donors. This CDR3 is 19 amino acids long. Looked up from germline, CDR1 is MGHRA and CDR2 is YSYEKL. Trimming took 2 bases from V and 4 from J, leaving 23 bases between them. Here immunoSEQ multiplex PCR was the method, and the copy in TCRdb shows in-frame clones only, minus some. The table shows tens of thousands of clones, with around 96% occurring only once. The gene calls are TRBV4-1 and TRBJ2-2, with TRBD1 as a possible D gene (6 bases). Sequencing was done on a sample of T cells isolated from PBMCs. The origin of this receptor is a human donor in good health. The CDR3 region has the DNA TGCGCCAGCAGCCAAATCGGGATGGGTACAGGGAAGACCACCGGGGAGCTGTTTTTT. Amino acid sequence: CASSQIGMGTGKTTGELFF.